This T cell receptor beta chain was observed in a study of blood T cell repertoires in COVID-19. Losses at the gene ends were 9 bases for V and 6 bases for J; bases not matched to a gene: 7. Germline CDR1 reads SGHNT; CDR2 reads YYREEE (reference sequence). The CDR3 covers 15 residues. The data were produced by immunoSEQ multiplex PCR, yet TCRdb's version contains in-frame clones alone and is incomplete. Among fewer than 300,000 clones listed, around 80% were seen once. Sample: PBMCs or T cells enriched from blood (not recorded which). This sequence was found in a man aged 35 to 55 who had been exposed to COVID-19. The gene calls are TRBV5-4 and TRBJ2-2; TRBD2 agrees at 14 bases. The CDR3 reads CATEGLAGVSGELFF. CDR3 nucleotide sequence: TGTGCCACCGAGGGACTAGCGGGAGTGTCCGGGGAGCTGTTTTTT.